This TCR beta chain stems from a study of cytomegalovirus exposure and HLA in healthy donors. The germline gives CDR1 SGHNT, CDR2 YENEEA. The V end lost 0 bases, the J end lost 7 bases, and 3 bases lay between the germline ends. This CDR3 is 12 amino acids long. Profiled with immunoSEQ multiplex PCR; TCRdb holds only in-frame clones, not every one. The table lists roughly 200,000 clones, 86% of them singletons. Sequencing used PBMCs. V usage is TRBV11-3 and J usage is TRBJ2-2; D not resolved. The origin of this receptor is a man aged 25 to 45 in good health and CMV-seropositive. CDR3 coding DNA: TGTGCCAGCAGCTTAGAGGGCGGGGAGCTGTTTTTT. This gives the protein CASSLEGGELFF.